This TCR beta chain was captured in a study of blood T cell repertoires in COVID-19. Overall study context: T cells, B-cell-depleted T cells, or PBMCs supplied cDNA or gDNA.

TCRdb's copy holds only in-frame clones and misses some; the assay was immunoSEQ multiplex PCR. The table shows 490,000 or so clones, with less than 90% occurring only once. CDR1 is PRHDT, CDR2 FYEKMQ, per germline (reference sequence). The CDR3 runs to 13 residues. The ends were cut back, 5 bases at V and 8 bases at J, with 13 bases in the middle. Among Cohort 3 donors, those recovered had two negative PCRs, clearance, or symptom resolution. Sequencing was performed on PBMCs or T cells enriched from blood (not recorded which). This clonotype originated in a woman aged 55-70 years who had recovered from COVID-19. The chain combines TRBV13 with TRBJ2-1, with unresolved D. The CDR3, as DNA: TGTGCCAGCAGCCCAGTCCTCATGGATGAGCAGTTCTTC. Its protein product is CASSPVLMDEQFF.